This T cell receptor beta chain appears in the sequencing data of a study of shared T cell receptors in the human thymus. Profiled with immunoSEQ multiplex PCR; TCRdb holds only in-frame clones, not every one. Seen here are roughly 560,000 clones, approximately 80% observed once, and the top ten hold 0.013%. The CDR3 spans 19 residues. Germline lookup yields CDR1 LGHNT and CDR2 FRNRAP. The V segment lost 0 bases and the J segment 9 bases; nucleotides outside the gene matches: 16. These data are also associated with another study on human thymus T cells. From that study: Healthy Finnish infants having corrective surgery for congenital heart defects served as donors. Thymic samples were excised during corrective heart operations. In thymic and blood repertoires alike, V and J usage looked biased. Highly overlapping thymic repertoires among unrelated individuals were reported in related research.

The rearrangement uses TRBV12-5 and TRBJ2-2; 10 positions match TRBD2. Sequenced material: thymocytes. The clonotype comes from a boy younger than two with a congenital heart defect. CDR3 amino acids: CASGLVEREGHSYSRELFF. The CDR3 DNA sequence: TGTGCTAGTGGTTTGGTCGAGCGGGAGGGCCACTCGTATAGTAGGGAGCTGTTTTTT.